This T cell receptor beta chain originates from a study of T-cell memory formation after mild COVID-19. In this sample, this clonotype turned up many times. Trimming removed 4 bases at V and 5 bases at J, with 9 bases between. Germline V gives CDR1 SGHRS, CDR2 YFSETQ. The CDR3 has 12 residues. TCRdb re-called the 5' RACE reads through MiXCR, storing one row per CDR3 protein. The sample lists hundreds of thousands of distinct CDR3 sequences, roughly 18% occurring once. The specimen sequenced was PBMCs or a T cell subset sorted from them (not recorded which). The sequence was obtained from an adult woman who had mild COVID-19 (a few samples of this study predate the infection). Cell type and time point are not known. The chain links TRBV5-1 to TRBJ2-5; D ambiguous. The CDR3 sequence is CASSPGWETQYF. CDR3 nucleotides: TGCGCCAGCAGCCCTGGGTGGGAGACCCAGTACTTC.